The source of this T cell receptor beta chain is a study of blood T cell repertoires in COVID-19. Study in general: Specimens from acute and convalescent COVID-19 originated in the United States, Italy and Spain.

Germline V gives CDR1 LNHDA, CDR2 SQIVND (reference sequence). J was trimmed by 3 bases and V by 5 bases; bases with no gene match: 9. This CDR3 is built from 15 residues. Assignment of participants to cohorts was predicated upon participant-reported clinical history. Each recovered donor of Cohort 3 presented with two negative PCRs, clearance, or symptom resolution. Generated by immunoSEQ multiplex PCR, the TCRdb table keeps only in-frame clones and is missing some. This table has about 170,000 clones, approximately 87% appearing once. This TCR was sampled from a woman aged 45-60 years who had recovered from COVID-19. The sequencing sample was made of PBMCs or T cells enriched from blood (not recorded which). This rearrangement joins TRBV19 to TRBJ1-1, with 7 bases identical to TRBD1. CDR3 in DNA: TGTGCCAGTAGTCCCGGCCAGGGGGAGTACACTGAAGCTTTCTTT. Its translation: CASSPGQGEYTEAFF. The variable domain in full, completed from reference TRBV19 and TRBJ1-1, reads DGGITQSPKYLFRKEGQNVTLSCEQNLNHDAMYWYRQDPGQGLRLIYYSQIVNDFQKGDIAEGYSVSREKKESFPLTVTSAQKNPTAFYLCASSPGQGEYTEAFFGQGTRLTVV.